The 20 T cell receptor beta chains reported below all come from one sample, sequenced in a study of spatial heterogeneity in lung cancer. TCRdb reprocessed the 5' RACE reads with MiXCR, giving one entry per CDR3 protein. The repertoire holds roughly 80,000 distinct CDR3 sequences, roughly 12% seen once, with approximately 4.6% in the top ten. Stated time point: sample taken at primary tumor resection. No cells were sorted before sequencing. The whole RNA sequenced was extracted from tumor, nontumor lung or frozen PBMC. Sequenced material: PBMCs, taken at surgery. The receptor source for this set is a male donor with early-stage non-small cell lung cancer.

This chain joins TRBV7-9 and TRBJ2-5, with D possibly being TRBD1 (5 bases). The germline V gene has CDR1 SEHNR and CDR2 FQNEAQ (reference sequence). V dropped 3 bases and J dropped 4 bases, with 18 bases sitting between them. The CDR3 is made up of 16 amino acids. This CDR3 reads CASSFFEDMGGETQYF. DNA for the CDR3: TGTGCCAGCAGCTTCTTCGAGGACATGGGTGGAGAGACCCAGTACTTC.

This sequence joins TRBV7-2 and TRBJ2-7; TRBD1 matches at 8 bases. Per the germline V gene, CDR1 is SGHTA and CDR2 is FQGNSA. This CDR3 spans 15 amino acids. V was pared by 5 bases and J by 0 bases, with 6 bases of the junction left unmatched. The DNA for the CDR3 is TGTGCCAGCAGCCCAGGACAGGGTCGCTCCTACGAGCAGTACTTC. It encodes CASSPGQGRSYEQYF.

A few counts support this clonotype. The V gene is TRBV5-1, the J gene TRBJ2-3, with 9 nucleotides matching TRBD2. Germline V gene lookup returns CDR1 SGHRS and CDR2 YFSETQ. CDR3 size: 17 residues. Trimming took 3 bases from V and 5 from J; bases not matched to a gene: 13. The CDR3 nucleotides are TGCGCCAGCAGCTCTGGGTCCCTAGCGGGGCAGGGAGATACGCAGTATTTT. Residues: CASSSGSLAGQGDTQYF.

CDR3 in amino acids: CSVQGFGQGKREPQHF. For the CDR3, the DNA is TGCAGCGTTCAAGGTTTCGGGCAGGGAAAAAGGGAGCCCCAGCATTTT. The rearrangement joins TRBV29-1 to TRBJ1-5; TRBD1 might be the D (5 bases). The germline CDR1 and CDR2 sequences are SQVTM and ANQGSEA. V gave up 5 bases and J gave up 8 bases, with 25 bases separating them. This CDR3 is built from 16 residues.

This clonotype turned up a few times. This sequence joins TRBV6-2 or TRBV6-3 and TRBJ2-1; 8 nucleotides align to TRBD2. V shed 7 bases, J shed 14 bases, and the junction held 13 bases outside the gene matches. The CDR3 runs to 13 residues. Germline V gene sequence: CDR1 MNHEY, CDR2 SVGEGT. CDR3 coding DNA: TGTGCCAGCATAGACTCCGGGACTAGTTATGAGTTCTTC. Translating gives CASIDSGTSYEFF.

The chain employs TRBV30 and TRBJ1-1; possible D gene TRBD1, 5 bases. The V and J ends lost 0 bases and 8 bases respectively, with 16 bases between them. Germline V gene lookup returns CDR1 GTSNPN and CDR2 SVGIG (reference sequence). This CDR3 is 14 amino acids long. CDR3 nucleotide sequence: TGTGCCTGGAGTGTACTACTGGGGGAATTAGAAGCTTTCTTT. This codes for CAWSVLLGELEAFF. The entire variable domain, with the rest obtained from reference TRBV30 and TRBJ1-1, is as follows: SQTIHQWPATLVQPVGSPLSLECTVEGTSNPNLYWYRQAAGRGLQLLFYSVGIGQISSEVPQNLSASRPQDRQFILSSKKLLLSDSGFYLCAWSVLLGELEAFFGQGTRLTVV.

This clonotype was detected only a few times. This sequence joins TRBV29-1 and TRBJ2-1; possibly TRBD1 for D (7 bases). The CDR3 covers 14 residues. V gave up 5 bases and J gave up 5 bases, with 16 bases separating them. The germline CDR1 and CDR2 sequences are SQVTM and ANQGSEA. The CDR3 loop reads CSVLRRDRNNEQFF. CDR3 bases: TGCAGCGTTCTCCGGCGGGACAGAAACAATGAGCAGTTCTTC.

The chain is built from TRBV3-1 and TRBJ2-7; TRBD2 matches 9 bases. Germline V lookup: CDR1 LGHDT, CDR2 YNNKEL (reference sequence). The CDR3 runs 14 residues. V lost 3 bases to trimming and J lost 6 bases; unmatched junction nucleotides: 6. This CDR3 is CASSQMRGGLEQYF. The CDR3 coding sequence is TGTGCCAGCAGCCAGATGCGGGGGGGCCTCGAGCAGTACTTC.

This clonotype was counted only a few times. V usage is TRBV5-1 and J usage is TRBJ2-7; D unclear. This CDR3 is built from 14 residues. Trimming cost V 4 bases and J 2 bases, with 13 bases left between them. Germline lookup yields CDR1 SGHRS and CDR2 YFSETQ. CDR3 in amino acids: CASSAPDGTYEQYF. The CDR3 DNA follows: TGCGCCAGCAGCGCTCCGGACGGAACCTACGAGCAGTACTTC.

The chain has TRBV20-1 and TRBJ2-3; possibly TRBD2 for D (6 bases). Trimming took off 6 bases at V and 1 base at J, with 17 bases between the two ends. From germline, CDR1 is DFQATT and CDR2 SNEGSKA (reference sequence). The CDR3 is made up of 15 amino acids. CDR3 coding DNA: TGCAGTGCCCCCGCGGTGGGACTCGGCACAGATACGCAGTATTTT. It translates to CSAPAVGLGTDTQYF.

This clonotype was detected many times. The chain couples TRBV6-1 to TRBJ1-1, with TRBD1 matching 8 bases. Germline CDR1 and CDR2: MNHNS and SASEGT. The CDR3 covers 13 residues. V lost 7 bases and J lost 3; bases outside the gene matches: 4. CDR3 region: CASNDRGDTEAFF. The CDR3 nucleotides are TGTGCCAGCAATGACAGGGGAGACACTGAAGCTTTCTTT.

This chain joins TRBV12-3 or TRBV12-4 and TRBJ1-1, with a possible D match to TRBD1 (5 bases). The CDR3 contains 14 residues. V dropped 3 bases and J dropped 4 bases, with 12 bases sitting between them. The CDR3 region is CASSFGGVTTEAFF. The DNA for the CDR3 is TGTGCCAGCAGTTTTGGGGGGGTCACCACTGAAGCTTTCTTT.

This clonotype occurred a few times. The chain joins TRBV28 to TRBJ2-1, with 10 bases that match TRBD2. Germline CDR1 reads MDHEN; CDR2 reads SYDVKM. The CDR3 sequence is 16 residues long. The V gene end was trimmed by 2 bases and the J gene end by 2 bases; junction bases not matched to a gene: 3. The chain's CDR3 is CASSLRTSGPYNEQFF. In DNA form, the CDR3 reads TGTGCCAGCAGTTTAAGGACTAGCGGACCCTACAATGAGCAGTTCTTC.

In its sample, this clonotype was seen a few times. This chain connects TRBV20-1 to TRBJ2-3; perhaps TRBD1 as D (5 bases). The V and J ends lost 5 bases and 4 bases respectively, with 10 bases between them. This CDR3 has 12 residues. Germline CDR1 reads DFQATT; CDR2 reads SNEGSKA (reference sequence). The CDR3 DNA is TGCAGTGCTCAGGGTCCCCCAGATACGCAGTATTTT. Encoded protein: CSAQGPPDTQYF.

The chain combines TRBV29-1 with TRBJ1-2, with TRBD1 matching over 10 bases. Trimming cost V 8 bases and J 0 bases; bases outside gene matches: 6. Looked up from germline, CDR1 is SQVTM and CDR2 is ANQGSEA. This CDR3 has 14 amino acids. The CDR3 DNA reads TGCAGCTCCTGGACAGGGGGATCTAACTATGGCTACACCTTC. Translated, it gives CSSWTGGSNYGYTF.

The rearrangement links TRBV6-2 or TRBV6-3 to TRBJ1-5; D unresolved. The germline V and J ends were trimmed by 0 bases and 0 bases, with 6 bases remaining between them. Germline V gene data show CDR1 as MNHEY and CDR2 as SVGEGT. This CDR3 contains 15 residues. The CDR3 nucleotides are TGTGCCAGCAGTTACTCGACAACTAGCAATCAGCCCCAGCATTTT. Amino acid sequence: CASSYSTTSNQPQHF.

The chain recombines TRBV5-1 with TRBJ2-1, with unresolved D. This CDR3 contains 12 residues. Germline V CDR1 and CDR2: SGHRS, YFSETQ. The V and J ends lost 0 bases and 7 bases respectively, with 5 bases between them. CDR3 amino acids: CASSLEGNEQFF. The CDR3 bases are TGCGCCAGCAGCTTGGAGGGAAATGAGCAGTTCTTC.

The chain has TRBV6-1 and TRBJ1-1; 8 nucleotides line up with TRBD1. Trimming took 4 bases from V and 7 from J; bases not matched to a gene: 5. CDR3 length: 13 residues. Germline V gives CDR1 MNHNS, CDR2 SASEGT. CDR3 protein: CASSADRGIEAFF. The CDR3 DNA follows: TGTGCCAGCAGTGCTGACAGGGGTATTGAAGCTTTCTTT.

The gene calls are TRBV5-1 and TRBJ2-7; D is tentatively TRBD1 or TRBD2 (6 bases each). The CDR3 has 14 amino acids. Germline V CDR1 and CDR2: SGHRS, YFSETQ. Trimming took off 0 bases at V and 5 bases at J, with 12 bases between the two ends. DNA of the CDR3: TGCGCCAGCAGCTTGGTAGGGGGGCCCAACGAGCAGTACTTC. This sequence encodes CASSLVGGPNEQYF.

Many counts were recorded for this clonotype. V and J are TRBV19 and TRBJ1-2; 10 nucleotides agree with TRBD1. J was trimmed by 4 bases and V by 6 bases; bases with no gene match: 11. The CDR3 has 16 residues. Per the germline V gene, CDR1 is LNHDA and CDR2 is SQIVND (reference sequence). DNA of the CDR3: TGTGCCAGTAGCGCCACGACGGGACAGGGGCTCTATGGCTACACCTTC. Protein product: CASSATTGQGLYGYTF.